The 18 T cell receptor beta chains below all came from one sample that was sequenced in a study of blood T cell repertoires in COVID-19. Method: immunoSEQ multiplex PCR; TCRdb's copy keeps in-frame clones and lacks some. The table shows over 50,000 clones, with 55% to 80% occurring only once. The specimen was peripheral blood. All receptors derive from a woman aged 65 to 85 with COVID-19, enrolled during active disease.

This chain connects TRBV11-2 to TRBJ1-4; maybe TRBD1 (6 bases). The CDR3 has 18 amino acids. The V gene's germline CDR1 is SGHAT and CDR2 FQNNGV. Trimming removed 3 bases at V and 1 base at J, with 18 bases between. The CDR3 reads CASSLGRGIVGTNEKLFF. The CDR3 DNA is TGTGCCAGCAGCTTGGGCAGGGGTATAGTAGGAACTAATGAAAAACTGTTTTTT.

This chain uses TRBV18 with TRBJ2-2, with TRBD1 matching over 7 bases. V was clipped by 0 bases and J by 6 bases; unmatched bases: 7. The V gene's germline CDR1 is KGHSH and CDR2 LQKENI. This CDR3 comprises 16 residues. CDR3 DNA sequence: TGTGCCAGCTCACCACCGACAGGGCGCGCATCCGGGGAGCTGTTTTTT. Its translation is CASSPPTGRASGELFF.

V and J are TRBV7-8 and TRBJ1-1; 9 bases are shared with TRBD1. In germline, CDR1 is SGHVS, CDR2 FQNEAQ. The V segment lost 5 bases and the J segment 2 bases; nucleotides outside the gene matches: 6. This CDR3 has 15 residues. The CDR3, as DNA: TGTGCCAGCAGCAGTGGGACAGGGTCTAACACTGAAGCTTTCTTT. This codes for CASSSGTGSNTEAFF.

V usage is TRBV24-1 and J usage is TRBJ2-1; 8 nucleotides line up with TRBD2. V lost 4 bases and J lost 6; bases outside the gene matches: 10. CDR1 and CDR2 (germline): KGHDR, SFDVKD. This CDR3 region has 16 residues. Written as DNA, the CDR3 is TGTGCCACCAGTGACTCAGGGAGCGGGAGAAGCAATGAGCAGTTCTTC. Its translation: CATSDSGSGRSNEQFF.

Here the CDR3 reads CASSRRVSTGGGTGELFF. The CDR3 region has the DNA TGTGCCAGCAGCCGTCGGGTGTCTACGGGAGGGGGGACCGGGGAGCTGTTTTTT. The chain couples TRBV27 to TRBJ2-2; TRBD2 matches at 8 bases. The CDR3 runs to 18 residues. Germline values: CDR1 MNHEY, CDR2 SMNVEV (reference sequence). V lost 6 bases, J lost 5 bases, and 17 bases stayed unmatched.

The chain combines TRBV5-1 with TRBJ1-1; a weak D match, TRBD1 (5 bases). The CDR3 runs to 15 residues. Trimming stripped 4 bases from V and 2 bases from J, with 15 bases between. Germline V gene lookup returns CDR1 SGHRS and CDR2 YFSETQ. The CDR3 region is CASSTGLTLNTEAFF. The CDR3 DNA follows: TGCGCCAGCAGCACGGGACTCACTCTCAACACTGAAGCTTTCTTT.

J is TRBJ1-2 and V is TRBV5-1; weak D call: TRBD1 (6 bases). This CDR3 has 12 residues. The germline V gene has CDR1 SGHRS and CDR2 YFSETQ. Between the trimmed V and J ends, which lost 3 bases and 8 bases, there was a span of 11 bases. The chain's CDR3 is CASSWDTSGYTF. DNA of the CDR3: TGCGCCAGCAGCTGGGACACGTCGGGCTACACCTTC. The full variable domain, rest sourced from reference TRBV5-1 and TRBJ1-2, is KAGVTQTPRYLIKTRGQQVTLSCSPISGHRSVSWYQQTPGQGLQFLFEYFSETQRNKGNFPGRFSGRQFSNSRSEMNVSTLELGDSALYLCASSWDTSGYTFGSGTRLTVV.

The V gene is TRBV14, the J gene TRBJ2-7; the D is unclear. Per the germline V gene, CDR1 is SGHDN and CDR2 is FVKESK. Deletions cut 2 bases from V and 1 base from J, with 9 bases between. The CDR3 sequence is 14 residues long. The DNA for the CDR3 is TGTGCCAGCAGCCAAATGGGCAGTTCCTACGAGCAGTACTTC. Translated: CASSQMGSSYEQYF.

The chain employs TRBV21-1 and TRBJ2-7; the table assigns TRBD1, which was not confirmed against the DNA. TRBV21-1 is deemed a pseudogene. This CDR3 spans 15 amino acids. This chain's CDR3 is CASSSGQGTTYEQYF. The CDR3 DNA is TGTGCCAGCAGCTCGGGACAGGGGACGACCTACGAGCAGTACTTC.

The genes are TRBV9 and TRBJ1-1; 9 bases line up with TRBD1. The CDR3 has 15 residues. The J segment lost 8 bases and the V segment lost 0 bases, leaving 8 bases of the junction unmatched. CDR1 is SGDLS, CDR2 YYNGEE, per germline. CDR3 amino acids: CASSVGGQGGSEAFF. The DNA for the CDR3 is TGTGCCAGCAGCGTAGGGGGACAGGGAGGTTCAGAAGCTTTCTTT.

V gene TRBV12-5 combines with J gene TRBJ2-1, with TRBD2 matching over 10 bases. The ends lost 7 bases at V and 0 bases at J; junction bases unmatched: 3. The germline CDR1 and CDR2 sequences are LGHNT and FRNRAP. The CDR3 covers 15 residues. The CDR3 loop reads CASALAGASYNEQFF. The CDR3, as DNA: TGTGCTAGTGCCCTAGCGGGGGCCTCCTACAATGAGCAGTTCTTC.

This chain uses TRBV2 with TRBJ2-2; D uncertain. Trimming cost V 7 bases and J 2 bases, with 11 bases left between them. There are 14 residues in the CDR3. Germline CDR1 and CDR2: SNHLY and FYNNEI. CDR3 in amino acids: CASNSHLNTGELFF. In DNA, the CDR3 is TGTGCCAGCAACTCTCACCTAAACACCGGGGAGCTGTTTTTT.

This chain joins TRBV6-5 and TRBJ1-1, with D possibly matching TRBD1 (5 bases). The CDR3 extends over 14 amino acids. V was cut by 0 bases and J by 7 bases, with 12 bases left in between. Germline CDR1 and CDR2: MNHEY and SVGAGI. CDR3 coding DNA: TGTGCCAGCAGTTACTCTGGCAGGGCCCTTGAAGCTTTCTTT. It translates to CASSYSGRALEAFF.

The CDR3 nucleotides are TGTGCCACCAGTGGCGGACAGGCCTCCTACGAGCAGTACTTC. Translation: CATSGGQASYEQYF. The chain links TRBV24-1 to TRBJ2-7; 7 bases agree with TRBD1. With 5 bases clipped from V and 0 bases from J, the junction kept 3 bases outside the gene matches. The CDR3 consists of 14 residues. The germline CDR1 and CDR2 sequences are KGHDR and SFDVKD.

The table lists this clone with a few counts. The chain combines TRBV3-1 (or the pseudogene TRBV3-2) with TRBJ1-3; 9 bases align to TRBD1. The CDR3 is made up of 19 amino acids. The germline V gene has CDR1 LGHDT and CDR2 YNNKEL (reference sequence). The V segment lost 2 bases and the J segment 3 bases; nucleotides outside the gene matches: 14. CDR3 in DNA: TGTGCCAGCAGCCAAAAACCCTGGGCGGGGACAGGGTTTGGAAACACCATATATTTT. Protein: CASSQKPWAGTGFGNTIYF.

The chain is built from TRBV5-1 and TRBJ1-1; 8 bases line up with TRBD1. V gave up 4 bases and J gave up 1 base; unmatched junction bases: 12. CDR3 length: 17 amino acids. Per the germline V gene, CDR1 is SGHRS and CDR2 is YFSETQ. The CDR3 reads CASSLAPPGTGNTEAFF. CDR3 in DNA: TGCGCCAGCAGCCTGGCCCCCCCCGGGACAGGGAACACTGAAGCTTTCTTT.

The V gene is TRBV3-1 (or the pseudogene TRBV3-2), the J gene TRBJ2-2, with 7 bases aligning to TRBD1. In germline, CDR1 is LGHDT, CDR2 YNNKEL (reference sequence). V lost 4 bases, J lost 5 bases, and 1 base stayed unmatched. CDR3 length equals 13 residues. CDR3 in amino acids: CASSPTGTGELFF. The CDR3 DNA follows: TGTGCCAGCAGCCCGACAGGGACCGGGGAGCTGTTTTTT.

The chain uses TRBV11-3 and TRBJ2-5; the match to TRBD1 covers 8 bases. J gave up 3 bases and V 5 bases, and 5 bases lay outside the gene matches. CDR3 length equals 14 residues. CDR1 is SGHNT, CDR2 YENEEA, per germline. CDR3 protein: CASSPGQGEETQYF. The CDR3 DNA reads TGTGCCAGCAGCCCAGGACAGGGAGAAGAGACCCAGTACTTC.